The following is a T cell receptor (beta chain) sequence with its context. This sample was taken from a study of blood T cell repertoires in COVID-19. The overall study: Nucleic acid was either cDNA or gDNA, and it came from T cells, B-cell-depleted T cells, or PBMCs.

Everyone who took part was roughly 18 to 95 years old, and they came from about two dozen US areas. In the original processing: For nucleated cells, counts were estimated from reference gene primer amplification. TCRdb's table, derived via immunoSEQ multiplex PCR, lists solely in-frame clones and lacks some. V and J calls and clone size are given by that table; D and trimming were obtained from the DNA. The sample shows some 320,000 clones, 75% to 90% of them seen only once. V gave up 3 bases and J gave up 1 base; unmatched junction bases: 3. The germline CDR1 and CDR2 sequences are MNHNS and SASEGT. This CDR3 is built from 15 residues.

The V gene is TRBV6-1, the J gene TRBJ2-1; 7 positions match TRBD2. Sequenced material: PBMCs or T cells enriched from blood (not recorded which). The TCR originated in a woman in her twenties or thirties who had been exposed to COVID-19. The CDR3 spells CASSETSLSYNEQFF. The CDR3 DNA is TGTGCCAGCAGTGAGACTAGCCTTTCCTACAATGAGCAGTTCTTC.